This TCR beta chain appears in the sequencing data of a study of PD-1 blockade in classical Hodgkin lymphoma. In the study overall: It was nivolumab at 3 mg/kg, given intravenously every 2 weeks, that patients received. Findings and limits, study-wide: Whereas CD4+ TCR diversity had risen significantly by C4D1, CD8+ TCR diversity had not. TCR diversity at baseline was reported to be reduced in newly diagnosed patients relative to healthy donors. Patients starting nivolumab less than 1 year after ASCT had lower diversity and were excluded from later analyses.

The germline CDR1 and CDR2 sequences are SGHVS and FNYEAQ. The CDR3 is 12 amino acids. V shed 3 bases and J shed 3 bases, with 6 bases lying between them. Sample time point: cycle 4 day 1 (C4D1), after 5 to 7 weeks of nivolumab. The patients all showed relapse after autologous stem cell transplantation, while their brentuximab vedotin exposure varied. The table came from immunoSEQ multiplex PCR; TCRdb's copy has only in-frame clones and leaves some out. This table has about 92,000 clones, nearly 85% appearing once. With regard to this clone: Its antigen is unidentified.

The receptor's source is a human donor with classical Hodgkin lymphoma. The rearrangement joins TRBV7-6 to TRBJ2-7, with no clear D. The material sequenced was peripheral blood mononuclear cells (PBMCs), taken before the fourth cycle of nivolumab. The CDR3 region has the DNA TGTGCCAGCAGCTTCCTAGACTACGAGCAGTACTTC. This encodes CASSFLDYEQYF.